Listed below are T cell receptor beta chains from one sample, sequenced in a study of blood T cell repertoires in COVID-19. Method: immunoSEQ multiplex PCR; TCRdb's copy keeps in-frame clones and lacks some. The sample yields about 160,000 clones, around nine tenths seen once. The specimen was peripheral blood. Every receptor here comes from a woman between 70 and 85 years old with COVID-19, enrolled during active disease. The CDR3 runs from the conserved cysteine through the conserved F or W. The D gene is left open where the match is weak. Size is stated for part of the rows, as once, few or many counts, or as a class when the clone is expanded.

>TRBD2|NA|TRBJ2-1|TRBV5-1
TGCGCCAGCGGACTAGCGGGGAGCGATGAGCAGTTCTTC
CASGLAGSDEQFF
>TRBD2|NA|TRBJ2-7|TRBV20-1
TGCAGTGCTAGTGAGGGAGGGAGTGACGAGCAGTACTTC
CSASEGGSDEQYF
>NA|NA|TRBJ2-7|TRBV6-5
TGTGCCAGCAGCCCACAGGGCTACGAGCAGTACTTC
CASSPQGYEQYF
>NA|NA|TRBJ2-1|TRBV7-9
TGTGCCAACCCCGGGGACTTGCCATACAATGAGCAGTTCTTC
CANPGDLPYNEQFF
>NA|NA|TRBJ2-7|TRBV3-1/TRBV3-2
TGTGCCAGCAGCCAATACAGGGATATAAGCTCCTACGAGCAGTACTTC
CASSQYRDISSYEQYF
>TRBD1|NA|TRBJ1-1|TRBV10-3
TGTGCCAGCTCACTCCAACAGGGGGTGAACACTGAAGCTTTCTTT
CASSLQQGVNTEAFF
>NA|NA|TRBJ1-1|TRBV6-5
TGTGCCAGCTCCCCGGGGTCTGAAGCTTTCTTT
CASSPGSEAFF
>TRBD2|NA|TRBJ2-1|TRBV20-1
TGCAGTGCTAGTGAAGCGGGGGGGCCCAATGAGCAGTTCTTC
CSASEAGGPNEQFF
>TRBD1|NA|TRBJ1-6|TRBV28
TGTGCCAGCAGTTCGACAGGGTTGGGGAATTCACCCCTCCACTTT
CASSSTGLGNSPLHF
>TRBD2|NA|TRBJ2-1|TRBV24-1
TGTGCCACCAGTGAAGTCGCGGGGGGTGCAAATGAGCAGTTCTTC
CATSEVAGGANEQFF
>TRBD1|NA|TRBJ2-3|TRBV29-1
TGCAGCGTTGCCGGGACAGGGACAGATACGCAGTATTTT
CSVAGTGTDTQYF
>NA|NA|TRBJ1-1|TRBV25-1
TGTGCCAGCAGCCCCACCCCGATCGGTAGTGAAGCTTTCTTT
CASSPTPIGSEAFF
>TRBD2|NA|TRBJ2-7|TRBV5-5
TGTGCCAGCAGCTCCCTGCGGGGGGGCTACGAGCAGTACTTC
CASSSLRGGYEQYF
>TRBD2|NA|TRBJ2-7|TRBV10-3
TGTGCCATCAGGGCGGGGGGGCCTGGCTACGAGCAGTACTTC
CAIRAGGPGYEQYF
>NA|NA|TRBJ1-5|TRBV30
TGTGCCTGGAGTGTACGAGGGTCAGGCCAGCCCCAGCATTTT
CAWSVRGSGQPQHF
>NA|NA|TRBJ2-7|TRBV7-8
TGTGCCAGCAGCTTACTCACTAGCCTTAACGAGCAGTACTTC
CASSLLTSLNEQYF
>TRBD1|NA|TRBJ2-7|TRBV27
TGTGCCAGCAGAGGGACAGGGGCCAACGAGCAGTACTTC
CASRGTGANEQYF
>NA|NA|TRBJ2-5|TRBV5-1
TGCGCCAGCAGCTCAGGATCCCAAGAGACCCAGTACTTC
CASSSGSQETQYF
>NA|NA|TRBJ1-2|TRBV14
TGTGCCAGCAGCCAGGGAGGGACGGGAGGCACCTTC
CASSQGGTGGTF
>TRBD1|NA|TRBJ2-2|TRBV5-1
TGCGCCAGCAGCCGGGACAGGGGGCGGACCGGGGAGCTGTTTTTT
CASSRDRGRTGELFF
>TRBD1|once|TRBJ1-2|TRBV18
TGTGCCAGCTCCCCGGACAGGGACTATGGCTACACCTTC
CASSPDRDYGYTF
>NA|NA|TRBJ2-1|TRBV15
TGTGCCACCAGCGAAAGGGGAAATGAGCAGTTCTTC
CATSERGNEQFF
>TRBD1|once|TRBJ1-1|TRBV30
TGTGCCTGGAGTATCGCGACAGGGGTAGTTGCTGAAGCTTTCTTT
CAWSIATGVVAEAFF
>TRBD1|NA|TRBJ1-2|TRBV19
TGTGCCAGTAGTCTCAGACAGGGCCCGACTAACTATGGCTACACCTTC
CASSLRQGPTNYGYTF
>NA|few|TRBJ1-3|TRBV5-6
TGTGCCAGCAGCTTGCGGGGTAACTCTGGAAACACCATATATTTT
CASSLRGNSGNTIYF
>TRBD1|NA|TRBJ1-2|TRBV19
TGTGCCAGTAGTCCCGACAGGGGGAATGGCTACACCTTC
CASSPDRGNGYTF
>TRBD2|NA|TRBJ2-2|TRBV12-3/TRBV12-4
TGTGCCAGCAGGGGGACTAGCGGTGAGCTGTTTTTT
CASRGTSGELFF
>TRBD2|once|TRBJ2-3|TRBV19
TGTGCCAGTAGCCTAGGGGCAGCGGGGGGCGGCACAGATACGCAGTATTTT
CASSLGAAGGGTDTQYF
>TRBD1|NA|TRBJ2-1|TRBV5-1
TGCGCCAGCAGCCCAACCGGGACAGGCTACAATGAGCAGTTCTTC
CASSPTGTGYNEQFF
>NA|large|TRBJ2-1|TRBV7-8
TGTGCCAGCAGCGCGCAGCCAGCGGGTGCCTACAGTGGCAATGAGCAGTTCTTC
CASSAQPAGAYSGNEQFF
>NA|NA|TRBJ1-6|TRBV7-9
TGTGCCAGCAGCTTAGACGGCGCTAGGTCCCTCCACTTT
CASSLDGARSLHF
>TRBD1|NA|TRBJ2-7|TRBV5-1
TGCGCCAGCAGCCCGATCGGGGGACAGGGTTCAGGGGAGCAGTACTTC
CASSPIGGQGSGEQYF
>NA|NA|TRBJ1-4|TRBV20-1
TGCAGTGCTAGTACAGGGAGCGAAAAACTGTTTTTT
CSASTGSEKLFF
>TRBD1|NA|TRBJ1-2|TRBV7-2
TGTGCCAGCAGCTGGCAGGGGGCGCGTTATGGCTACACCTTC
CASSWQGARYGYTF
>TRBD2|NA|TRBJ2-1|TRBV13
TGTGCCAGCAGCCACGGGGGGAACGGAAACAATGAGCAGTTCTTC
CASSHGGNGNNEQFF
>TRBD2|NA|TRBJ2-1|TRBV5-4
TGTGCCAGCAGCTCCCTAGCGGCCTACCACAATGAGCAGTTCTTC
CASSSLAAYHNEQFF
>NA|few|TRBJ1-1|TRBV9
TGTGCCAGCAGCGTCCACGCTCAGGGTAACACTGAAGCTTTCTTT
CASSVHAQGNTEAFF
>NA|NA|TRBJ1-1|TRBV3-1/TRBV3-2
TGTGCCAGCAGCCAGAGAGGACAGTCTGAAGCTTTCTTT
CASSQRGQSEAFF
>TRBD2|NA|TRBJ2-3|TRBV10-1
TGCGCCAGGGGGGATCCACTAGCGGGGGGAACGCAGTATTTT
CARGDPLAGGTQYF
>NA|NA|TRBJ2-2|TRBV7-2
TGTGCCAGCAGCTTAGAGAGGACCGGGGAGCTGTTTTTT
CASSLERTGELFF
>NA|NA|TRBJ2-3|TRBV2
TGTGCCAGCGGGTTAGCGAGTAGTACAGATACGCAGTATTTT
CASGLASSTDTQYF
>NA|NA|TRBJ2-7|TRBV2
TGTGCCAGCAGTGTCGGTTACGAGCAGTACTTC
CASSVGYEQYF